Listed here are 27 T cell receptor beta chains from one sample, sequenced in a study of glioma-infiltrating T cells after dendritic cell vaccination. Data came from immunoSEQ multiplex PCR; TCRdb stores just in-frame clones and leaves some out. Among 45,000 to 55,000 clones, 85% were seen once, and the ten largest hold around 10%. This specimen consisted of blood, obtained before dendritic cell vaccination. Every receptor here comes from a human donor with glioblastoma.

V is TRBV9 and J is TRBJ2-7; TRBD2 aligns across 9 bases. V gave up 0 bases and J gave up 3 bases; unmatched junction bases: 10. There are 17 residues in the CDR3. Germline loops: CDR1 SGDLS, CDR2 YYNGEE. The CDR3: CASSVVPGRGGLYEQYF. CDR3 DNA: TGTGCCAGCAGCGTAGTTCCTGGGCGGGGGGGCCTCTACGAGCAGTACTTC. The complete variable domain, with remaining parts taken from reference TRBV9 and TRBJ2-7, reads DSGVTQTPKHLITATGQRVTLRCSPRSGDLSVYWYQQSLDQGLQFLIQYYNGEERAKGNILERFSAQQFPDLHSELNLSSLELGDSALYFCASSVVPGRGGLYEQYFGPGTRLTVT.

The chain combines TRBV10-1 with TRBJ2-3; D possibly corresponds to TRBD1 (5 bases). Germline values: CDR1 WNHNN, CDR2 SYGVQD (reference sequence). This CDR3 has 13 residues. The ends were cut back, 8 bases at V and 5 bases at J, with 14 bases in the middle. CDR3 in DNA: TGCGCCAGCTCGGAAGGGGCAATAGATACGCAGTATTTT. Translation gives CASSEGAIDTQYF.

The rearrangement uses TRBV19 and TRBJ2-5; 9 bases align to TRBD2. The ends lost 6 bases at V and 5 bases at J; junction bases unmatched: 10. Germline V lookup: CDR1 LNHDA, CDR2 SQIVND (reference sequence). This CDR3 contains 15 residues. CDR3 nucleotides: TGTGCCAGTAGGAACCGCGGGGGGGCGATGGAGACCCAGTACTTC. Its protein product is CASRNRGGAMETQYF.

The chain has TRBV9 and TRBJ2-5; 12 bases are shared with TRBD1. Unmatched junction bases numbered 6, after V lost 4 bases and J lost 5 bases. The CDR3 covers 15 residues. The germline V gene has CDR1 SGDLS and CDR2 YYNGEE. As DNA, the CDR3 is TGTGCCAGCAGCCAAAGCGGGACAGGGGGCGAGACCCAGTACTTC. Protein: CASSQSGTGGETQYF.

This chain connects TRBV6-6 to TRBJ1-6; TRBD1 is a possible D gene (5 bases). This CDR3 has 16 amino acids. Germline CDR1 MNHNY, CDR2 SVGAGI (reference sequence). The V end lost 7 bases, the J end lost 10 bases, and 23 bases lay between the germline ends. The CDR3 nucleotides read TGTGCCAGCACAAACCAACGGCGGCAGGGTGTGTCACCCCTCCACTTT. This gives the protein CASTNQRRQGVSPLHF.

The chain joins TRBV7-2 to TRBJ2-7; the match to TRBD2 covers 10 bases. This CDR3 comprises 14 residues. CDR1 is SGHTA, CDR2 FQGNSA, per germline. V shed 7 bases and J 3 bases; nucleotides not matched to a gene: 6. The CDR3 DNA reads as TGTGCCAGCACCCTAGGACTAGCGGTCTACGAGCAGTACTTC. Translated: CASTLGLAVYEQYF.

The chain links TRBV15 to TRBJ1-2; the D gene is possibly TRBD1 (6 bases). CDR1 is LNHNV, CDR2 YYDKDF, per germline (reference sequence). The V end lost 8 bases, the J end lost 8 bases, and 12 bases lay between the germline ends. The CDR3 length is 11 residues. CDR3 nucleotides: TGTGCCACCTACAGGGAGGGCGGCTACACCTTC. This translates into CATYREGGYTF. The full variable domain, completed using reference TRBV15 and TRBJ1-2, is DAMVIQNPRYQVTQFGKPVTLSCSQTLNHNVMYWYQQKSSQAPKLLFHYYDKDFNNEADTPDNFQSRRPNTSFCFLDIRSPGLGDTAMYLCATYREGGYTFGSGTRLTVV.

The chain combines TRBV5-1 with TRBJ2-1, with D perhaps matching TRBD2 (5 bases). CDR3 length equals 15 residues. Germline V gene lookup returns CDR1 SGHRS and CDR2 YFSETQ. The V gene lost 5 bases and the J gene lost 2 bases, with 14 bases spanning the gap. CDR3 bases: TGCGCCAGCAGTTCCAGGACTGGCGCCTACAATGAGCAGTTCTTC. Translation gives CASSSRTGAYNEQFF.

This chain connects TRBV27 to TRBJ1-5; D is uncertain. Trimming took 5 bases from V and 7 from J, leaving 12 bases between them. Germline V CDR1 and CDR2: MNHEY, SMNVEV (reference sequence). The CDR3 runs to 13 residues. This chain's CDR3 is CASSPRASQPQHF. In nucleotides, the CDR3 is TGTGCCAGCAGTCCACGCGCAAGCCAGCCCCAGCATTTT.

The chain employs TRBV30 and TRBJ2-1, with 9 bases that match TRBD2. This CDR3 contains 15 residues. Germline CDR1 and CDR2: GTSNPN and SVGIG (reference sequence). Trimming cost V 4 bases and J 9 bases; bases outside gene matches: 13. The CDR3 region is CAWTPLSGSVVEQFF. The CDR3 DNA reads TGTGCCTGGACGCCTCTTAGCGGGAGCGTCGTTGAGCAGTTCTTC.

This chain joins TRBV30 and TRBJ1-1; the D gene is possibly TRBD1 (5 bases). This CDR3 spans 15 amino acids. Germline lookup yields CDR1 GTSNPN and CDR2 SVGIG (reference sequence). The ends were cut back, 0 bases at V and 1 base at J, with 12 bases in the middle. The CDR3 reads CAWSVGGRENTEAFF. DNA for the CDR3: TGTGCCTGGAGTGTAGGCGGCAGGGAGAACACTGAAGCTTTCTTT.

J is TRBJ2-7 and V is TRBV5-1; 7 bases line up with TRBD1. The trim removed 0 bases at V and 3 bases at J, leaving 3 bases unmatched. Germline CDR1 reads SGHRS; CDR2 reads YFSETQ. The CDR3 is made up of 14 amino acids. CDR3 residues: CASSLAQGDYEQYF. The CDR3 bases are TGCGCCAGCAGCTTGGCCCAGGGGGACTACGAGCAGTACTTC.

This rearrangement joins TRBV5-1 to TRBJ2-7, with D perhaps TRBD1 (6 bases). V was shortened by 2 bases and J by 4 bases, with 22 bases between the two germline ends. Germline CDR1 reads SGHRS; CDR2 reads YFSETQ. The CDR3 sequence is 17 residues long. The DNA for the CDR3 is TGCGCCAGCAGCTTTTCGGGGACACTGGGAGTTGGGTACGAGCAGTACTTC. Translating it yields CASSFSGTLGVGYEQYF.

CDR3 bases: TGTGCCAGCAGCCAAGTTCGAGGGATCGGGGAGCTGTTTTTT. Translated, it gives CASSQVRGIGELFF. V is TRBV14 and J is TRBJ2-2; a weak D match, TRBD2 (5 bases). The CDR3 runs to 14 residues. V lost 1 base, J lost 7 bases, and 10 bases lay in between. Germline assignment: CDR1 SGHDN and CDR2 FVKESK.

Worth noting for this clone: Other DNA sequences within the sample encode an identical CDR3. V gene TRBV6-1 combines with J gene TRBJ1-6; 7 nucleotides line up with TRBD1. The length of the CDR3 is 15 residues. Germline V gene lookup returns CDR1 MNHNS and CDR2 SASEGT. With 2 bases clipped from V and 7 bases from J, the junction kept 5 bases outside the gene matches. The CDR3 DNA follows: TGTGCCAGCAGTGAACGGGGACAGAAAAATTCACCCCTCCACTTT. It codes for CASSERGQKNSPLHF.

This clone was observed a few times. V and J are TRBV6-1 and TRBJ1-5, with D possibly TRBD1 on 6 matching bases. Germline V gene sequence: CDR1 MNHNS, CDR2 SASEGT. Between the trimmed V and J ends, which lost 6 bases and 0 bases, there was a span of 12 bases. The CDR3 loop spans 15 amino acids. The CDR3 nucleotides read TGTGCCAGCAGACGACAGGTTAATAGCAATCAGCCCCAGCATTTT. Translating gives CASRRQVNSNQPQHF.

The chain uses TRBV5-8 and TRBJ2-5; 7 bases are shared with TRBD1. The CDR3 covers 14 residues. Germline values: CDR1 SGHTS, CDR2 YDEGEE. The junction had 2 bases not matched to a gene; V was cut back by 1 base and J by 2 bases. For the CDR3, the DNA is TGTGCCAGCAGCTTGAGGGACAGACAAGAGACCCAGTACTTC. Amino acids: CASSLRDRQETQYF.

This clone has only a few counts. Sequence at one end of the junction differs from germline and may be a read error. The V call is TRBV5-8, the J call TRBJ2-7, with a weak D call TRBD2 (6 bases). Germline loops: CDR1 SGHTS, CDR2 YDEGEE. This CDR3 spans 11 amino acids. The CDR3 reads CASSLEVAGFF. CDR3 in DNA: TGTGCCAGCAGCTTAGAGGTGGCGGGGTTCTTC. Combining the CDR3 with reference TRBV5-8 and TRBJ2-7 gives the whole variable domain EAGVTQSPTHLIKTRGQQATLRCSPISGHTSVYWYQQALGLGLQFLLWYDEGEERNRGNFPPRFSGRQFPNYSSELNVNALELEDSALYLCASSLEVAGFFGPGTRLTVT.

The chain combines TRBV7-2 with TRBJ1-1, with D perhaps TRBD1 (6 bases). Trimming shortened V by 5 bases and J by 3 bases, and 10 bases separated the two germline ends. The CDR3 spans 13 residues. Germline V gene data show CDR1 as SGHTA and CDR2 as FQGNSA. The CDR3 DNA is TGTGCCAGCAGCCGGGACACGTACACTGAAGCTTTCTTT. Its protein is CASSRDTYTEAFF. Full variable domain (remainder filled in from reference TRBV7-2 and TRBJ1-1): GAGVSQSPSNKVTEKGKDVELRCDPISGHTALYWYRQSLGQGLEFLIYFQGNSAPDKSGLPSDRFSAERTGGSVSTLTIQRTQQEDSAVYLCASSRDTYTEAFFGQGTRLTVV.

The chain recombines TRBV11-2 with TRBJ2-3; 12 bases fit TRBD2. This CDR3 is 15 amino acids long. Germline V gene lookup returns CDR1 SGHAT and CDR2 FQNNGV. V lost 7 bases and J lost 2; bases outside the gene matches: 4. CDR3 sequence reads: CASNLAGGPTDTQYF. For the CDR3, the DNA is TGTGCCAGCAACCTAGCGGGAGGGCCCACAGATACGCAGTATTTT.

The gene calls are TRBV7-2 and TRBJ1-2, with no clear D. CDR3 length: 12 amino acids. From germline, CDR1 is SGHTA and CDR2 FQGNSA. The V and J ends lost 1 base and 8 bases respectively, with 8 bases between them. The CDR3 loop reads CASSLGTLGYTF. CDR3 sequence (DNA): TGTGCCAGCAGCTTAGGAACGCTAGGCTACACCTTC.

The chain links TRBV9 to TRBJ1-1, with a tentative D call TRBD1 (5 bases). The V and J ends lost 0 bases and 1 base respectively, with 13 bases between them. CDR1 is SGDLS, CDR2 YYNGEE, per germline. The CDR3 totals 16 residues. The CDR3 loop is CASSVESGLSNTEAFF. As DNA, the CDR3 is TGTGCCAGCAGCGTAGAGTCAGGGCTTTCGAACACTGAAGCTTTCTTT. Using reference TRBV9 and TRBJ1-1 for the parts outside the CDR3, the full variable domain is DSGVTQTPKHLITATGQRVTLRCSPRSGDLSVYWYQQSLDQGLQFLIQYYNGEERAKGNILERFSAQQFPDLHSELNLSSLELGDSALYFCASSVESGLSNTEAFFGQGTRLTVV.

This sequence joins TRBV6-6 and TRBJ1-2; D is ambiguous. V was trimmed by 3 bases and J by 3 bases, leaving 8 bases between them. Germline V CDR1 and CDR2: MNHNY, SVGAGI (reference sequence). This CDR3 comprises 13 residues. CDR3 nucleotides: TGTGCCAGCAGTTATATAATATACTATGGCTACACCTTC. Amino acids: CASSYIIYYGYTF.

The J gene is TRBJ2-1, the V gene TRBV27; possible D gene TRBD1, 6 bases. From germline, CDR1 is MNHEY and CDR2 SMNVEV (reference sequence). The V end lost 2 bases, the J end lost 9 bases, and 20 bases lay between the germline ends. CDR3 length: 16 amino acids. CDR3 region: CASSLTSTMGQGEQFF. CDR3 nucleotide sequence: TGTGCCAGCAGTTTAACGTCTACGATGGGACAAGGTGAGCAGTTCTTC.

The CDR3 DNA follows: TGTGCCAGCTCACCCAGGGAACACTGGGGCACTGAAGCTTTCTTT. It encodes CASSPREHWGTEAFF. The V call is TRBV18, the J call TRBJ1-1; tentatively, D is TRBD1 (5 bases). The germline V and J ends were trimmed by 3 bases and 4 bases, with 15 bases remaining between them. The CDR3 contains 15 residues. The germline gives CDR1 KGHSH, CDR2 LQKENI.

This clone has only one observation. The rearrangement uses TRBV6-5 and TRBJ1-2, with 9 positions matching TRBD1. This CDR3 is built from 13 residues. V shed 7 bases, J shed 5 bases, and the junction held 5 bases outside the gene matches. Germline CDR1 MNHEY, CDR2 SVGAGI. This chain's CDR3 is CASTDRGGYGYTF. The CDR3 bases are TGTGCCAGCACGGACAGGGGAGGTTATGGCTACACCTTC.

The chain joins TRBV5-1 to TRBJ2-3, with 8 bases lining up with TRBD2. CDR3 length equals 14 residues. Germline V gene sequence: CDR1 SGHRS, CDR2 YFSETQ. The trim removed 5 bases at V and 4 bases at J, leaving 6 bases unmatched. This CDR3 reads CASRAGGASDTQYF. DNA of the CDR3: TGCGCCAGCAGAGCCGGGGGGGCGTCAGATACGCAGTATTTT.